These 24 T cell receptor beta chains were sequenced from one sample in a study of CD8+ T cells in alopecia areata (dated by TCRdb to the late 2010s). The protocol used for the library was the immunoSEQ multiplex PCR assay. For TCR sequencing, RNA was extracted from every sample and reverse transcribed into cDNA to serve as template. TCRdb provides this immuneACCESS table in a form limited to in-frame rearrangements. Some clones are lacking; in checked studies, under half of them reflect an unresolved V gene, and why the rest are absent is not known. The sample yields nearly 110,000 clones; 84% were counted once. 20% to 25% of the sample goes to the ten largest clones. The meaning of the sample's time point label: less than 25 weeks on oral tofacitinib. The sample's treatment or condition label, in plain terms: oral pan-JAK inhibitor, 5-10 mg twice daily. The sequences come from CD8+ T cells sorted from blood, collected at week 24, from a patient treated with tofacitinib. These receptors came from a human donor with alopecia areata.

The rearrangement joins TRBV6-6 to TRBJ2-7, with TRBD2 identical over 11 bases. V lost 6 bases and J lost 0; bases outside the gene matches: 7. CDR1 and CDR2 (germline): MNHNY, SVGAGI (reference sequence). This CDR3 is 16 amino acids long. The CDR3 DNA reads TGTGCCAGCAGGTACCCTAGCGGGGGGAGCTCCTACGAGCAGTACTTC. Protein: CASRYPSGGSSYEQYF.

This chain joins TRBV7-2 and TRBJ2-1; 7 nucleotides match TRBD2. V lost 1 base, J lost 3 bases, and 6 bases stayed unmatched. Per germline, CDR1 SGHTA and CDR2 FQGNSA. The CDR3 extends over 16 amino acids. The CDR3 DNA sequence: TGTGCCAGCAGCTTAGGGTCGGGGGGTATCTACAATGAGCAGTTCTTC. It translates to CASSLGSGGIYNEQFF.

This chain connects TRBV7-2 to TRBJ1-1; D not resolved. CDR1 SGHTA and CDR2 FQGNSA come from the germline V gene. The ends were cut back, 2 bases at V and 3 bases at J, with 7 bases in the middle. The CDR3 covers 13 residues. Here the CDR3 reads CASSLWGYTEAFF. The CDR3, as DNA: TGTGCCAGCAGCTTATGGGGTTACACTGAAGCTTTCTTT.

This chain connects TRBV13 to TRBJ2-7; D unresolved. V was clipped by 4 bases and J by 4 bases, with 14 bases between them. CDR3 length equals 14 residues. Germline V gene data show CDR1 as PRHDT and CDR2 as FYEKMQ (reference sequence). The CDR3 sequence is CASSSLRAPYEQYF. The CDR3 DNA is TGTGCCAGCAGCTCCCTCCGGGCCCCATACGAGCAGTACTTC.

The chain combines TRBV7-8 with TRBJ2-7; 7 bases align to TRBD1. J lost 5 bases, V lost 0 bases, and 4 bases had no gene match. The germline V gene encodes CDR1 SGHVS and CDR2 FQNEAQ. CDR3 length: 14 residues. The DNA for the CDR3 is TGTGCCAGCAGCTTAGCGCAGACAGGGAACGAGCAGTACTTC. Amino acids: CASSLAQTGNEQYF.

This clone was seen a few times. This sequence joins TRBV7-2 and TRBJ2-1; 8 bases align to TRBD1. The CDR3 totals 12 residues. Germline CDR1 and CDR2: SGHTA and FQGNSA. With V trimmed by 1 base and J by 12 bases, 2 bases remained unmatched. The CDR3: CASSLDGTGQFF. In nucleotides, the CDR3 is TGTGCCAGCAGCTTAGACGGGACAGGGCAGTTCTTC.

The rearrangement joins TRBV7-8 to TRBJ2-3; D may be TRBD1 or TRBD2 (6 bases each). The V end was cut by 1 base, the J end by 1 base, with 12 bases between. The CDR3 runs 16 residues. Germline-derived CDR1 and CDR2 are SGHVS and FQNEAQ. The CDR3 DNA reads as TGTGCCAGCAGCTTAGTGGCAGGGGAGGGCACAGATACGCAGTATTTT. Residues: CASSLVAGEGTDTQYF. The whole variable domain, remainder taken from reference TRBV7-8 and TRBJ2-3, is GAGVSQSPRYKVAKRGQDVALRCDPISGHVSLFWYQQALGQGPEFLTYFQNEAQLDKSGLPSDRFFAERPEGSVSTLKIQRTQQEDSAVYLCASSLVAGEGTDTQYFGPGTRLTVL.

The DNA of the CDR3 is TGTGCCAGCAGCTTTCTGACAGATACGCAGTATTTT. Translation: CASSFLTDTQYF. V usage is TRBV7-9 and J usage is TRBJ2-3, with D unresolved. From germline, CDR1 is SEHNR and CDR2 FQNEAQ (reference sequence). CDR3 length equals 12 residues. With 3 bases removed from V and 3 bases from J, the gap between germline ends came to 4 bases.

This clone came up a few times. V usage is TRBV19 and J usage is TRBJ2-1, with D perhaps TRBD2 (6 bases). There are 15 residues in the CDR3. The V gene lost 4 bases and the J gene lost 4 bases, with 14 bases spanning the gap. Germline assignment: CDR1 LNHDA and CDR2 SQIVND (reference sequence). CDR3 DNA sequence: TGTGCCAGTAGTACCCACGGGGGTTCATACAATGAGCAGTTCTTC. It is translated as CASSTHGGSYNEQFF. The entire variable domain, with the rest obtained from reference TRBV19 and TRBJ2-1, is as follows: DGGITQSPKYLFRKEGQNVTLSCEQNLNHDAMYWYRQDPGQGLRLIYYSQIVNDFQKGDIAEGYSVSREKKESFPLTVTSAQKNPTAFYLCASSTHGGSYNEQFFGPGTRLTVL.

The V and J genes are TRBV11-2 and TRBJ2-7; a possible D gene is TRBD1 (6 bases). CDR3 length: 15 residues. The germline V gene encodes CDR1 SGHAT and CDR2 FQNNGV. V was clipped by 2 bases and J by 2 bases, with 13 bases between them. CDR3 residues: CASSLRQEVTYEQYF. The CDR3 nucleotides read TGTGCCAGCAGCTTAAGACAGGAGGTGACCTACGAGCAGTACTTC.

The chain joins TRBV4-3 to TRBJ2-5, with D possibly matching TRBD2 (5 bases). CDR1 is LGHNA, CDR2 YSLEER, per germline. The CDR3 runs 14 residues. Trimming shortened V by 3 bases and J by 4 bases, and 12 bases separated the two germline ends. The CDR3 loop reads CASSHRTWGETQYF. The CDR3 region has the DNA TGCGCCAGCAGCCACAGGACTTGGGGAGAGACCCAGTACTTC.

The table lists this clone with a count of one. The chain combines TRBV7-8 with TRBJ1-1; D perhaps matches TRBD1 (5 bases). The germline gives CDR1 SGHVS, CDR2 FQNEAQ. This CDR3 is 15 amino acids long. V was trimmed by 3 bases and J by 1 base, leaving 12 bases between them. The CDR3 DNA is TGTGCCAGCAGCTTGGGACGGACTCAGAACACTGAAGCTTTCTTT. This codes for CASSLGRTQNTEAFF.

The gene calls are TRBV29-1 and TRBJ1-1; D gene uncertain. V dropped 2 bases and J dropped 3 bases, with 4 bases sitting between them. Germline V gene sequence: CDR1 SQVTM, CDR2 ANQGSEA. There are 11 residues in the CDR3. In DNA form, the CDR3 reads TGCAGCGTTGAACGGGACACTGAAGCTTTCTTT. Amino acid sequence: CSVERDTEAFF.

This chain joins TRBV6-5 and TRBJ1-1; D is ambiguous. V dropped 7 bases and J dropped 0 bases, with 12 bases sitting between them. The CDR3 spans 14 residues. From germline, CDR1 is MNHEY and CDR2 SVGAGI. The CDR3 coding sequence is TGTGCCAGCATTAAATCGAGCATGAACACTGAAGCTTTCTTT. This gives the protein CASIKSSMNTEAFF.

This chain links TRBV29-1 with TRBJ1-5; D gene uncertain. Trimming stripped 2 bases from V and 8 bases from J, with 13 bases between. This CDR3 is 13 amino acids long. Looked up from germline, CDR1 is SQVTM and CDR2 is ANQGSEA. In DNA, the CDR3 is TGCAGCGTTGAAATCCCTCCCCAAGAGCCCCAGCATTTT. Its translation is CSVEIPPQEPQHF. The full variable domain, its missing parts supplied by reference TRBV29-1 and TRBJ1-5, is SAVISQKPSRDICQRGTSLTIQCQVDSQVTMMFWYRQQPGQSLTLIATANQGSEATYESGFVIDKFPISRPNLTFSTLTVSNMSPEDSSIYLCSVEIPPQEPQHFGDGTRLSIL.

This clone was seen once. In DNA, the CDR3 is TGTGCCAGCAGCCGAGCCACAGGGAACACTGAAGCTTTCTTT. It encodes CASSRATGNTEAFF. V gene TRBV4-2 combines with J gene TRBJ1-1, with D perhaps matching TRBD1 (5 bases). Trimming took 4 bases from V and 1 from J, leaving 10 bases between them. Germline CDR1 reads LGHNA; CDR2 reads YNFKEQ. The CDR3 runs to 14 residues.

This clone was picked up one time. This chain connects TRBV19 to TRBJ2-3, with 12 bases that match TRBD1. The V gene end was trimmed by 5 bases and the J gene end by 2 bases; junction bases not matched to a gene: 5. CDR3 length: 16 amino acids. The germline V gene encodes CDR1 LNHDA and CDR2 SQIVND (reference sequence). The CDR3 DNA follows: TGTGCCAGTAGTTCGAGGGACAGGGGGCTCACAGATACGCAGTATTTT. This gives the protein CASSSRDRGLTDTQYF.

This rearrangement joins TRBV7-2 to TRBJ2-7; weak D call: TRBD2 (5 bases). The V gene's germline CDR1 is SGHTA and CDR2 FQGNSA. The CDR3 is 14 amino acids. With 4 bases removed from V and 3 bases from J, the gap between germline ends came to 13 bases. The CDR3 DNA follows: TGTGCCAGCAGCTCCCCGGACTCGTACTACGAGCAGTACTTC. It is translated as CASSSPDSYYEQYF.

The chain recombines TRBV13 with TRBJ1-1; tentatively, D is TRBD1 (5 bases). CDR1 and CDR2 from the germline V gene are PRHDT and FYEKMQ (reference sequence). V lost 4 bases and J lost 0, with 9 bases in between. The CDR3 runs to 14 residues. The chain's CDR3 is CASSSGRLNTEAFF. The CDR3 coding sequence is TGTGCCAGCAGCTCGGGACGGTTGAACACTGAAGCTTTCTTT.

Written as DNA, the CDR3 is TGTGCCAGCAGCTTGGGACTGAATGAGCAGTTCTTC. It translates to CASSLGLNEQFF. V is TRBV5-4 and J is TRBJ2-1; D not resolved. The V end lost 0 bases, the J end lost 7 bases, and 5 bases lay between the germline ends. The CDR3 runs to 12 residues. Germline V CDR1 and CDR2: SGHNT, YYREEE (reference sequence).

The chain links TRBV19 to TRBJ1-5; D not resolved. This CDR3 spans 12 amino acids. V shed 5 bases and J shed 3 bases, with 5 bases lying between them. Germline V gives CDR1 LNHDA, CDR2 SQIVND (reference sequence). The CDR3 here is CASSGVNQPQHF. CDR3 bases: TGTGCCAGTAGTGGGGTCAATCAGCCCCAGCATTTT.

The sample holds one count of this clone. The chain couples TRBV27 to TRBJ1-5; 8 bases are a match to TRBD1. The germline gives CDR1 MNHEY, CDR2 SMNVEV (reference sequence). The CDR3 consists of 15 residues. V trimming: 5 bases; J trimming: 6 bases; junction bases outside the gene matches: 9. CDR3 nucleotides: TGTGCCAGCAGTCCTGGGACAGGTTATGTTCAGCCCCAGCATTTT. The encoded protein is CASSPGTGYVQPQHF.

The rearrangement joins TRBV4-3 to TRBJ2-4; maybe TRBD2 (5 bases). This CDR3 comprises 17 residues. Trimming left V 0 bases short and J 3 bases short, with 15 bases between. CDR1 is LGHNA and CDR2 is YSLEER in the germline V gene. CDR3 sequence reads: CASSQDQSGLIKNIQYF. DNA of the CDR3: TGCGCCAGCAGCCAAGATCAATCCGGACTGATCAAAAACATTCAGTACTTC.

The rearrangement uses TRBV6-6 and TRBJ1-1; D not certain. CDR3 length: 15 residues. From germline, CDR1 is MNHNY and CDR2 SVGAGI (reference sequence). Trimming removed 2 bases at V and 5 bases at J, with 15 bases between. The CDR3 DNA reads TGTGCCAGCAGTTACGTTTCGTCAGGAGGAACTGAAGCTTTCTTT. This gives the protein CASSYVSSGGTEAFF.